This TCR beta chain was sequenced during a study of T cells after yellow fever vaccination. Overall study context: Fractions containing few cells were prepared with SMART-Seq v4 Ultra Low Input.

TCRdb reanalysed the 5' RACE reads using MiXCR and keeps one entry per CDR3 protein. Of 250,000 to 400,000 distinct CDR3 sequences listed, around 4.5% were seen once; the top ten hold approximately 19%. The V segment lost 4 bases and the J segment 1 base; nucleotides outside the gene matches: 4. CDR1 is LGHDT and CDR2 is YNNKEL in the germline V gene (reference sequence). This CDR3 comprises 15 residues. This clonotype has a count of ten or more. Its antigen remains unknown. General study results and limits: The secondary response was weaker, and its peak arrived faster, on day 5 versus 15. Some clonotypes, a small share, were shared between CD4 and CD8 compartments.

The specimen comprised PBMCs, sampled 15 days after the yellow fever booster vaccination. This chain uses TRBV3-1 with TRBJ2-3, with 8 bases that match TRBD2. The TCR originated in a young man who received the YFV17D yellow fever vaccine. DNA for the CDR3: TGTGCCAGCAGCCTTCCGGGACTAGGCACAGATACGCAGTATTTT. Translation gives CASSLPGLGTDTQYF.